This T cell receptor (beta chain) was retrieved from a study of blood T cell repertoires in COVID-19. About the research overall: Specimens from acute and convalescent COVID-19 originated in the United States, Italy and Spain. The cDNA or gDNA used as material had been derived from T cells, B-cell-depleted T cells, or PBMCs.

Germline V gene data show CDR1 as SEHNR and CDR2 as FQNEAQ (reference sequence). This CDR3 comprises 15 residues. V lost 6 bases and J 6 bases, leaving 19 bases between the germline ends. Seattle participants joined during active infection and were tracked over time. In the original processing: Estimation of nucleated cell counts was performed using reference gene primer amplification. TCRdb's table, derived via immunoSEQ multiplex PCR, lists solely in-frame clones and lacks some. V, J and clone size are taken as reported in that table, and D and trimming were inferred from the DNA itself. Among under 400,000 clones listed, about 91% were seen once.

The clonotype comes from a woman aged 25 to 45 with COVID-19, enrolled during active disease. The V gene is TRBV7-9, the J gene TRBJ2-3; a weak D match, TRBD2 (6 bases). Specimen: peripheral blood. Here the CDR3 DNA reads TGTGCCAGCAGGGGGGGACGGAATCTAGGGGATACGCAGTATTTT. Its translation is CASRGGRNLGDTQYF.